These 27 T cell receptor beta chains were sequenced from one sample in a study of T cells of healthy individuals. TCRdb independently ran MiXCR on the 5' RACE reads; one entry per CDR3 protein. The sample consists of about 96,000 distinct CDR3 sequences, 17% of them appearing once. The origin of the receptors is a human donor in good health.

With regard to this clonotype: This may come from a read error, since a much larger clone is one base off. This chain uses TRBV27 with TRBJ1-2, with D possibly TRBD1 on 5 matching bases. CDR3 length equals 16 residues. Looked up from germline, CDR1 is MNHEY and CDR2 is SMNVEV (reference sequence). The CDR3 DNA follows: TGTGCCAGCAGTTTAAGTCCAGGGAACCCTAACTATGGCTTCACCTTC. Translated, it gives CASSLSPGNPNYGFTF.

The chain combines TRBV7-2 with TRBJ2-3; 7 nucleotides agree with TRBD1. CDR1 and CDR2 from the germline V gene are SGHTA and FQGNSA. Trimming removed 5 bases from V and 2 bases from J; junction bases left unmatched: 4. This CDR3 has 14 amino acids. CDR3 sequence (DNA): TGTGCCAGCAGCCCCACAGGGGCCACAGATACGCAGTATTTT. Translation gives CASSPTGATDTQYF.

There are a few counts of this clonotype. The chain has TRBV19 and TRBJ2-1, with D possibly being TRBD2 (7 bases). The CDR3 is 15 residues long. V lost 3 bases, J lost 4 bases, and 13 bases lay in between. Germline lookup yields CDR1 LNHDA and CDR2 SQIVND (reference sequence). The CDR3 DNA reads TGTGCCAGTAGTATCAACGGGGGGCATTACAATGAGCAGTTCTTC. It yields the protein CASSINGGHYNEQFF.

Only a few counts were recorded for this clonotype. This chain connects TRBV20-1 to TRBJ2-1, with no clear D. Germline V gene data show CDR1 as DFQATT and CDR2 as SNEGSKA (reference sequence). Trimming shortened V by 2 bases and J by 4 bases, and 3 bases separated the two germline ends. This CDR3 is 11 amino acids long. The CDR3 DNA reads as TGCAGTGCTAGAAAATACAATGAGCAGTTCTTC. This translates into CSARKYNEQFF.

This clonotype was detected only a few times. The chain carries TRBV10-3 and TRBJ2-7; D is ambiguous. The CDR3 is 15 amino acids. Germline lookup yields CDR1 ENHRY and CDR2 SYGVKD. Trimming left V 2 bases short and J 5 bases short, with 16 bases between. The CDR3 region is CAISETDTSTHEQYF. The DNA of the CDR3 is TGTGCCATCAGTGAGACTGACACCAGTACCCACGAGCAGTACTTC.

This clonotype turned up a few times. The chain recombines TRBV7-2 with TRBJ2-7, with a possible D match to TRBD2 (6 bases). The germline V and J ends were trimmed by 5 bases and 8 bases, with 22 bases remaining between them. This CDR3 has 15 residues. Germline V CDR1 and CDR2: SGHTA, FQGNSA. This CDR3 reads CASSNTGTGKGKQYF. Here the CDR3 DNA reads TGTGCCAGCAGCAATACCGGGACTGGGAAAGGAAAGCAGTACTTC.

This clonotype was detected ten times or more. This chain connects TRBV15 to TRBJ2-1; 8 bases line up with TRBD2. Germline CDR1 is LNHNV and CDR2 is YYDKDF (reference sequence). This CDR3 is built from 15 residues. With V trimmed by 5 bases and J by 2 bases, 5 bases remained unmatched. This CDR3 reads CATSGAGRAYNEQFF. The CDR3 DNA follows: TGTGCCACCAGCGGAGCCGGGAGGGCCTACAATGAGCAGTTCTTC.

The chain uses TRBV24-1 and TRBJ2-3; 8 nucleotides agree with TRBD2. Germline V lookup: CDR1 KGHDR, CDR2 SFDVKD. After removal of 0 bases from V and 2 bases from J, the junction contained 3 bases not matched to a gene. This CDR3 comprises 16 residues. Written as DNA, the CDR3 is TGTGCCACCAGTGATTTGACTAGCGGATTCACAGATACGCAGTATTTT. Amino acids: CATSDLTSGFTDTQYF.

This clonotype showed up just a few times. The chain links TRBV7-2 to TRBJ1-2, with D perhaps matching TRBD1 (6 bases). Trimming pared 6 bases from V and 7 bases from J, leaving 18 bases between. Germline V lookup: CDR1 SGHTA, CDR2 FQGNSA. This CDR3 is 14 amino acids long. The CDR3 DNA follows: TGTGCCAGCAGACCCTCAGGGGCCCGAAGTGGCTACACCTTC. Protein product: CASRPSGARSGYTF.

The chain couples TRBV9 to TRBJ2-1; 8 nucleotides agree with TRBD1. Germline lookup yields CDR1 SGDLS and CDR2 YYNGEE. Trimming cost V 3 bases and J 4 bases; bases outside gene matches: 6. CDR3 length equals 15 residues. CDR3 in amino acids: CASSGTGSGYNEQFF. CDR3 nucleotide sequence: TGTGCCAGCAGCGGGACAGGGTCGGGGTACAATGAGCAGTTCTTC.

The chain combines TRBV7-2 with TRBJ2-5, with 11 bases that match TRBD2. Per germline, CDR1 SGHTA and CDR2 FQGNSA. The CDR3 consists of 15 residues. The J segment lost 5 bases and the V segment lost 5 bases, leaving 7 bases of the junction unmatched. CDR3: CASSSSGGAAETQYF. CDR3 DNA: TGTGCCAGCAGCAGTAGCGGGGGGGCCGCCGAGACCCAGTACTTC. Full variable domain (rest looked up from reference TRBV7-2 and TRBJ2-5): GAGVSQSPSNKVTEKGKDVELRCDPISGHTALYWYRQSLGQGLEFLIYFQGNSAPDKSGLPSDRFSAERTGGSVSTLTIQRTQQEDSAVYLCASSSSGGAAETQYFGPGTRLLVL.

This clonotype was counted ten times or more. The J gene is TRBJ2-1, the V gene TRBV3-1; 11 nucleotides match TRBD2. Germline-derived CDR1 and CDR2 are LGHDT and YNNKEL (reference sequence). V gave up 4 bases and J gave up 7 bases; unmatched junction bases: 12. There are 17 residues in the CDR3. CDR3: CASSPRKGLAEINEQFF. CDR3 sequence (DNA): TGTGCCAGCAGCCCTCGCAAGGGACTAGCGGAGATTAATGAGCAGTTCTTC.

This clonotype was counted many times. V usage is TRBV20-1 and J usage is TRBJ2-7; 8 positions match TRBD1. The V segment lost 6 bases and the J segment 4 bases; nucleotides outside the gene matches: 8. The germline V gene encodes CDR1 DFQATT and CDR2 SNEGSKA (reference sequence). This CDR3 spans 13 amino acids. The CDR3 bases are TGCAGTGCCCCCCGGACAGGGATTTACGAGCAGTACTTC. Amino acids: CSAPRTGIYEQYF.

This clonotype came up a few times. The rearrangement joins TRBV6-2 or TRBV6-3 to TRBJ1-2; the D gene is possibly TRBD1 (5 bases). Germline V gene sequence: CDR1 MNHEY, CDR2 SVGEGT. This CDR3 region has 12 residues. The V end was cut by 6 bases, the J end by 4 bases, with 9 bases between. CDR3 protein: CASRRDSYGYTF. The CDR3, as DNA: TGTGCCAGCAGACGAGACAGCTATGGCTACACCTTC.

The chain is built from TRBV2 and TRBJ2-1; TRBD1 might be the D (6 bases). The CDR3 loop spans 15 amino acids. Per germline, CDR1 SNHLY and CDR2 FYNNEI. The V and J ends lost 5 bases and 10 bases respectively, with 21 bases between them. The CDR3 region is CASSPRVGGPREQFF. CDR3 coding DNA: TGTGCCAGCAGTCCCCGGGTTGGGGGCCCAAGGGAGCAGTTCTTC.

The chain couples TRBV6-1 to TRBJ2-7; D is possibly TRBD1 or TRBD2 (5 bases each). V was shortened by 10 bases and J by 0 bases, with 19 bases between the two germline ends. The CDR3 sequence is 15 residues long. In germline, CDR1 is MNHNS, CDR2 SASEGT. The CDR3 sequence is CATHTGQGNSYEQYF. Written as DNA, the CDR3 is TGTGCCACCCACACGGGGCAGGGAAACTCCTACGAGCAGTACTTC.

The CDR3 region is CASEKNTGELFF. The CDR3 coding sequence is TGCGCCAGCGAGAAGAACACCGGGGAGCTGTTTTTT. The genes are TRBV5-1 and TRBJ2-2; no reliable D call. The CDR3 is 12 residues long. V lost 7 bases and J 1 base, leaving 5 bases between the germline ends. The V gene's germline CDR1 is SGHRS and CDR2 YFSETQ.

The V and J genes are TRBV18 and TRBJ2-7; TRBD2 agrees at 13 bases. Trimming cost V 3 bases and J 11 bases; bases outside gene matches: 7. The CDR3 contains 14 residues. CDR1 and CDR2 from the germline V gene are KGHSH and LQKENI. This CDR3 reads CASSPSGTSGIKYF. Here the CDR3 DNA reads TGTGCCAGCTCACCCTCCGGGACTAGCGGGATAAAGTACTTC.

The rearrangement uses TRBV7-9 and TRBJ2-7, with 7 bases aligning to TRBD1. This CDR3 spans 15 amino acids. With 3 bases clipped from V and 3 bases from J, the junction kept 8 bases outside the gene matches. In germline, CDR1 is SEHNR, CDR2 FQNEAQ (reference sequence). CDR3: CASSFDRVFDYEQYF. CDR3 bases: TGTGCCAGCAGCTTCGACAGGGTGTTTGACTACGAGCAGTACTTC.

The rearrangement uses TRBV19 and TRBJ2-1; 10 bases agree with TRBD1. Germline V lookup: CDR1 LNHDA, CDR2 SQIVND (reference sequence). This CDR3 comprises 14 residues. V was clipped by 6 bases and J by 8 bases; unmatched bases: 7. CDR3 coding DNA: TGTGCCAGTAGCAGACCGGGACAGGGGTATGAGCAGTTCTTC. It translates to CASSRPGQGYEQFF.

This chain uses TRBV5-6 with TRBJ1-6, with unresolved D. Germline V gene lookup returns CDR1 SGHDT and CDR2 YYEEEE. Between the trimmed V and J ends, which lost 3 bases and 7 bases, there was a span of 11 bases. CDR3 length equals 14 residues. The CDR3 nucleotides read TGTGCCAGCAGCTCGGCCGGTGTAAATTCACCCCTCCACTTT. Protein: CASSSAGVNSPLHF. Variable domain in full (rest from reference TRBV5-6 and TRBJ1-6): DAGVTQSPTHLIKTRGQQVTLRCSPKSGHDTVSWYQQALGQGPQFIFQYYEEEERQRGNFPDRFSGHQFPNYSSELNVNALLLGDSALYLCASSSAGVNSPLHFGNGTRLTVT.

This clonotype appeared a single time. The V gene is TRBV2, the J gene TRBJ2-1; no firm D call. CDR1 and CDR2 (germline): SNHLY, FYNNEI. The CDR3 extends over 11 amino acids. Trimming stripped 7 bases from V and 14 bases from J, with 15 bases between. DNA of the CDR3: TGTGCCAGCATGTCATATTGGTATGAGTTCTTC. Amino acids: CASMSYWYEFF.

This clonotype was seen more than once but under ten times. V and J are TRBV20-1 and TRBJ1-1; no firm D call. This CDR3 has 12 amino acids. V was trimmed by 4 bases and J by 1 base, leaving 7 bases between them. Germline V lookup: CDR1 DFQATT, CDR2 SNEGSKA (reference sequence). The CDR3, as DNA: TGCAGTGCTAAACTCACGAACACTGAAGCTTTCTTT. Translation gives CSAKLTNTEAFF.

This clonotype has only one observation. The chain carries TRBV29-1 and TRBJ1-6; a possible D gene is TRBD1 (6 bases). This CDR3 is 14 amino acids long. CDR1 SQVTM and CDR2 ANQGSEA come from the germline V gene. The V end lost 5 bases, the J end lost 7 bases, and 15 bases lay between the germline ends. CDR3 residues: CSVKTPGDNSPLHF. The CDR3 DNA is TGCAGCGTTAAAACGCCAGGGGACAATTCACCCCTCCACTTT.

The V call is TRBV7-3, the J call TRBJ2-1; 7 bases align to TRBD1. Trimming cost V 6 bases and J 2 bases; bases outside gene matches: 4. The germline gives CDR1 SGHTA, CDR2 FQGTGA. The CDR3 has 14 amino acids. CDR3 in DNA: TGTGCCAGCAGTCCGGGACAGCCCTACAATGAGCAGTTCTTC. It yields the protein CASSPGQPYNEQFF.

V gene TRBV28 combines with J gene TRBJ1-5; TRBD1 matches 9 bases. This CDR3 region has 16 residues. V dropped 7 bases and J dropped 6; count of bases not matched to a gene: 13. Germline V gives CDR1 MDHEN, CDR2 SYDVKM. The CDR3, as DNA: TGTGCCAGCATTTACAGCGGGACAGGGAGGATTCAGCCCCAGCATTTT. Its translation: CASIYSGTGRIQPQHF.

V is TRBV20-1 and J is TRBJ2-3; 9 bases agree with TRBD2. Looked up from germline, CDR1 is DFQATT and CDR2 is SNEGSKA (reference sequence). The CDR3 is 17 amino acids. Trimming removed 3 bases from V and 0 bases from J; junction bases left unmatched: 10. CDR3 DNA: TGCAGTGCTAGGGAGCGGGAGGTACCCCTAAGCACAGATACGCAGTATTTT. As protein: CSAREREVPLSTDTQYF.